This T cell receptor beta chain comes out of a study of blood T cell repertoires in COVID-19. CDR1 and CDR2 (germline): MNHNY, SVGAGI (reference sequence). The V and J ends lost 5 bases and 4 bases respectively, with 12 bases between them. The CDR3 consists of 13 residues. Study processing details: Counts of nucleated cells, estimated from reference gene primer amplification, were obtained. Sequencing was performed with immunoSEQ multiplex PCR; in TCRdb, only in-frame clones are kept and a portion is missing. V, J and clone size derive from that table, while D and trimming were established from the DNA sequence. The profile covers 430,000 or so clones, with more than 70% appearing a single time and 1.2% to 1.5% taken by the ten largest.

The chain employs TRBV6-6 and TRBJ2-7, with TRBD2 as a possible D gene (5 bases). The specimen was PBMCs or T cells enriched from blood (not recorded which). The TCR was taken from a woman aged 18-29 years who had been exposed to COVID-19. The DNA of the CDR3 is TGTGCCAGCAGTCGATCGGACTGGTACGAGCAGTACTTC. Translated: CASSRSDWYEQYF.